This TCR beta chain is drawn from a study of cytotoxic CD8 clonotypes in ibrutinib-treated CLL. The CDR3 length is 15 residues. The V gene lost 4 bases and the J gene lost 0 bases, with 12 bases spanning the gap. Germline loops: CDR1 SGHTA, CDR2 FQGNSA. Method: immunoSEQ multiplex PCR; TCRdb's copy keeps in-frame clones and lacks some. The sample includes over 40,000 clones, over 80% of them seen just once. This rearrangement joins TRBV7-2 to TRBJ1-1; D is ambiguous. This receptor was obtained from a human donor with chronic lymphocytic leukemia. The source material was PBMCs, sampled after 24 months of ibrutinib treatment. CDR3 sequence reads: CASSSLGIMNTEAFF. The CDR3 DNA reads TGTGCCAGCAGCTCCCTAGGAATTATGAACACTGAAGCTTTCTTT. Full variable domain (missing parts from reference TRBV7-2 and TRBJ1-1): GAGVSQSPSNKVTEKGKDVELRCDPISGHTALYWYRQSLGQGLEFLIYFQGNSAPDKSGLPSDRFSAERTGGSVSTLTIQRTQQEDSAVYLCASSSLGIMNTEAFFGQGTRLTVV.